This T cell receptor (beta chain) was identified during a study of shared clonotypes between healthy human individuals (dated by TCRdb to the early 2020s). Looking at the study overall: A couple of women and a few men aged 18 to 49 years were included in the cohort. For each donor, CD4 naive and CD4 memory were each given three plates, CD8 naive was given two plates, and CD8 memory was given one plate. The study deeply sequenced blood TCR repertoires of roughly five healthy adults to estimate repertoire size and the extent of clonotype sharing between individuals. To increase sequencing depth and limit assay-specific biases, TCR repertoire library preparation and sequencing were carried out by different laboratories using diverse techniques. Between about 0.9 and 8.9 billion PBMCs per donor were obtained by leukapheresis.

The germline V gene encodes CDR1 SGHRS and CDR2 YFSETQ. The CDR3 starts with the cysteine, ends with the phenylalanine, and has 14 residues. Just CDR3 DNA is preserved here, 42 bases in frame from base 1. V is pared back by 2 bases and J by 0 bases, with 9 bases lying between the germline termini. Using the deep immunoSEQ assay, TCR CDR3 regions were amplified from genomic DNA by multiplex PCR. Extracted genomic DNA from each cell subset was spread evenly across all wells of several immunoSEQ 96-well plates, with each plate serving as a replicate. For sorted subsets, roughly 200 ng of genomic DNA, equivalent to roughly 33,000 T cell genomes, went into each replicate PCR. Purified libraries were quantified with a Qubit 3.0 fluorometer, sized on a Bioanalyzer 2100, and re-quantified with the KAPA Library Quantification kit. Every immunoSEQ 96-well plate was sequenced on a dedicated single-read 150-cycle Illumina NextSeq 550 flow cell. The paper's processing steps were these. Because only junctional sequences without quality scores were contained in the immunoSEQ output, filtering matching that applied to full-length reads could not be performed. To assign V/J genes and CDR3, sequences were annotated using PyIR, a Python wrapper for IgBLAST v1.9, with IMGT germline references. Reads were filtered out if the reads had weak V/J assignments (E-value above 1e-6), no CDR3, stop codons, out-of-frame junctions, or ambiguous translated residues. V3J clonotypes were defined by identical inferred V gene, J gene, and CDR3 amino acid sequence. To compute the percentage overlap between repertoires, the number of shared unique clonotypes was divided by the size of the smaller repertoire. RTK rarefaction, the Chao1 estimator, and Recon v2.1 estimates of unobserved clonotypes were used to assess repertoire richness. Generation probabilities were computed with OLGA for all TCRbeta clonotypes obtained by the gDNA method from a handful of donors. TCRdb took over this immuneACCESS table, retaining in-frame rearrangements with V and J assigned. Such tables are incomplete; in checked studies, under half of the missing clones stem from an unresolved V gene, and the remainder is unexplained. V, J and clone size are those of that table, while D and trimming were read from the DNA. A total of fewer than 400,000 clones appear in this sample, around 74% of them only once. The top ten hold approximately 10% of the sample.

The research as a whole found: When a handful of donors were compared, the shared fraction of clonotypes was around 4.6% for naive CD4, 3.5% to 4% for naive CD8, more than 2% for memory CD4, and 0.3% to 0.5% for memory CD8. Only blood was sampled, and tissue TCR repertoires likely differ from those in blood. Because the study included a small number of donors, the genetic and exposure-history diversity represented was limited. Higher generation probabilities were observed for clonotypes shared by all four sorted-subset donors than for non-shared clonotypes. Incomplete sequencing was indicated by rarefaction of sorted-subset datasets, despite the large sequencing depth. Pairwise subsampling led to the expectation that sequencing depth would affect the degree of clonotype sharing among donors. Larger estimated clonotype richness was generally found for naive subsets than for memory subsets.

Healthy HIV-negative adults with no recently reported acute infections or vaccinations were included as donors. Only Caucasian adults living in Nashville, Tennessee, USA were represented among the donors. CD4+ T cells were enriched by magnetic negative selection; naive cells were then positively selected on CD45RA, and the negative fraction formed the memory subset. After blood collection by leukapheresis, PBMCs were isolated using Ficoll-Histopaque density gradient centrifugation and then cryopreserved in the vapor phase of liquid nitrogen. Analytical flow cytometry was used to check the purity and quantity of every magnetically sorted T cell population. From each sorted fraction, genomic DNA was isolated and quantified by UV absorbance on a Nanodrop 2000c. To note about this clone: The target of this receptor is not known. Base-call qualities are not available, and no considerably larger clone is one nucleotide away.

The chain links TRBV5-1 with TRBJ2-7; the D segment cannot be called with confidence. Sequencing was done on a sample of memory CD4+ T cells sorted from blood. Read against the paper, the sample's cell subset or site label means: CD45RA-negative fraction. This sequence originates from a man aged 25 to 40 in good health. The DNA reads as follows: TGCGCCAGCAGCTTCGTTCCCAGCTCCTACGAGCAGTACTTC. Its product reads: CASSFVPSSYEQYF.